This T cell receptor beta chain originates from a study of T cell changes during pregnancy in multiple sclerosis. The CDR3 length is 16 residues. V lost 4 bases and J lost 0, with 15 bases in between. CDR1 and CDR2 from the germline V gene are SNHLY and FYNNEI. Sequencing used immunoSEQ multiplex PCR; TCRdb keeps in-frame clones, though not all of them. This sample carries about 40,000 clones, 89% of them seen once, and the ten largest clones take roughly 1.2%. The receptor's source is a female donor with multiple sclerosis, enrolled in a pregnancy study. The starting material was CD4+ T cells from peripheral blood mononuclear cells, obtained after pregnancy. The chain joins TRBV2 to TRBJ1-1; TRBD1 might be the D (5 bases). CDR3 amino acids: CASSVSSGFMNTEAFF. CDR3 DNA: TGTGCCAGCAGTGTCTCCTCAGGGTTCATGAACACTGAAGCTTTCTTT.